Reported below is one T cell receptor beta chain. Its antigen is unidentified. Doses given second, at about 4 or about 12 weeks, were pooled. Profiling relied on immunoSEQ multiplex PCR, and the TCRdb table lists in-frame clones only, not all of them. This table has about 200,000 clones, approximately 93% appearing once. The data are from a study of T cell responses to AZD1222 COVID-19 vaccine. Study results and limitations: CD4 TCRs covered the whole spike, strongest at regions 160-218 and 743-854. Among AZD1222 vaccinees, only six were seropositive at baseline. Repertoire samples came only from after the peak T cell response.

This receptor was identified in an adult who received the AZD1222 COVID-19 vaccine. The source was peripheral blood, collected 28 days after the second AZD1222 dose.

The CDR3 coding sequence is TGTGCCATCAGGGGGAGCGGGGGGCTCTACGAGCAGTACTTC. It encodes CAIRGSGGLYEQYF. This chain links TRBV10-3 with TRBJ2-7; 9 bases line up with TRBD2. The germline V gene encodes CDR1 ENHRY and CDR2 SYGVKD. V dropped 6 bases and J dropped 3; count of bases not matched to a gene: 6. This CDR3 spans 14 amino acids.